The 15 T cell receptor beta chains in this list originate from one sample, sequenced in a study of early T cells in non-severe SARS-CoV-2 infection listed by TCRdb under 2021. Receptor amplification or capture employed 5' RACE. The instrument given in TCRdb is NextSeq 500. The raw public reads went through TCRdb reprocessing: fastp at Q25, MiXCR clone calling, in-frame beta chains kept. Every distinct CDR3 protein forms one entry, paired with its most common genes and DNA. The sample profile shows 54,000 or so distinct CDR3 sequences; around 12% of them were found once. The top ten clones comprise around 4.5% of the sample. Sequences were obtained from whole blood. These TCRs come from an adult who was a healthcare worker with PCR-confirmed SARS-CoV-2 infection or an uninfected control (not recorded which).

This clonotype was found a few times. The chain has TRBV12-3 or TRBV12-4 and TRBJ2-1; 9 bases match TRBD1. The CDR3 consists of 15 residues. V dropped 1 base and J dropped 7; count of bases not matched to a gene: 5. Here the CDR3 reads CASSLGSTGGNEQFF. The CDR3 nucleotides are TGTGCCAGCAGTTTAGGATCGACAGGGGGGAATGAGCAGTTCTTC.

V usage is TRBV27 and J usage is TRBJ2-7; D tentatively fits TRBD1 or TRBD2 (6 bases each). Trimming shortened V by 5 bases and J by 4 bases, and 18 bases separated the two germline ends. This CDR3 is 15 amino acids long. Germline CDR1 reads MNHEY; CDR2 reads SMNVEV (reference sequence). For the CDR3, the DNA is TGTGCCAGCAGTCCGGCTGGGGGGCGGATTTACGAGCAGTACTTC. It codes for CASSPAGGRIYEQYF.

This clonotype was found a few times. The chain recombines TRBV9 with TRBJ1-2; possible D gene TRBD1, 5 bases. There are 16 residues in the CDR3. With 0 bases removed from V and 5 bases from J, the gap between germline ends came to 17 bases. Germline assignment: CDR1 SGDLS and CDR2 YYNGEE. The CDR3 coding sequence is TGTGCCAGCAGCGTAGTGTCCCAGGGCCTTGGGTATGGCTACACCTTC. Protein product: CASSVVSQGLGYGYTF.

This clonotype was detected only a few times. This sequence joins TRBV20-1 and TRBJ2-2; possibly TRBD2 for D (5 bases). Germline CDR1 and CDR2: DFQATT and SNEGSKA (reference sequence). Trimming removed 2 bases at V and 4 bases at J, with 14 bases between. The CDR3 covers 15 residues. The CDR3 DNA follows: TGCAGTGCTAGAACCCCGAGGGCTGTCACCGGGGAGCTGTTTTTT. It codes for CSARTPRAVTGELFF.

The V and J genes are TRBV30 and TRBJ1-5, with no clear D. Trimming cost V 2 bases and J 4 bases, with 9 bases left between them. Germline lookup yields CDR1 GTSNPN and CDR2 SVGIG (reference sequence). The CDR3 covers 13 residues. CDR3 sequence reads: CAWSNSGNQPQHF. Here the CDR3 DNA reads TGTGCCTGGAGTAACTCGGGAAATCAGCCCCAGCATTTT.

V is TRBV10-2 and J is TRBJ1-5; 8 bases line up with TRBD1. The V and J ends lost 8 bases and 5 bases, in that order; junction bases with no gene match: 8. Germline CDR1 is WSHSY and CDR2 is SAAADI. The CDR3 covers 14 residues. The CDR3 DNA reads TGCGCCAGCGGAAAAGACAGGGGCGATCAGCCCCAGCATTTT. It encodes CASGKDRGDQPQHF.

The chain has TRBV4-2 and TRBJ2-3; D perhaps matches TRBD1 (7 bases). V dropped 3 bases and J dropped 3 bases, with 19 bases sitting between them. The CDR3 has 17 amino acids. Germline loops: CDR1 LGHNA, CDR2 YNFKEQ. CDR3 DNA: TGTGCCAGCAGCCACGACGCAGGGGGGCCTCGTACAGATACGCAGTATTTT. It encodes CASSHDAGGPRTDTQYF.

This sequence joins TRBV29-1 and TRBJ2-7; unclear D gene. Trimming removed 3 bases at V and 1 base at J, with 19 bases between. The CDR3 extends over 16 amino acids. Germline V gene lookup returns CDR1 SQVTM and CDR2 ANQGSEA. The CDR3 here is CSVDGVDGQGSYEQYF. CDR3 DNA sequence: TGCAGCGTTGATGGGGTGGATGGGCAAGGTTCCTACGAGCAGTACTTC.

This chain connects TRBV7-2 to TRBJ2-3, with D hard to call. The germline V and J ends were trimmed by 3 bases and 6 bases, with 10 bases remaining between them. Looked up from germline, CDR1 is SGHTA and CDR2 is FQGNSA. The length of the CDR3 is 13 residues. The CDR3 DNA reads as TGTGCCAGCAGCTTCCAGACTGGGGATACGCAGTATTTT. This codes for CASSFQTGDTQYF.

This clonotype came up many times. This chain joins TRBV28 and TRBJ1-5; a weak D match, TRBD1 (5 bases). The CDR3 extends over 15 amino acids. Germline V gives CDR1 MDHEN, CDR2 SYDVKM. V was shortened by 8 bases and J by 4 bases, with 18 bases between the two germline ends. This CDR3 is CASSRGTALNQPQHF. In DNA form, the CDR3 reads TGTGCCAGCTCCCGGGGCACTGCACTTAATCAGCCCCAGCATTTT.

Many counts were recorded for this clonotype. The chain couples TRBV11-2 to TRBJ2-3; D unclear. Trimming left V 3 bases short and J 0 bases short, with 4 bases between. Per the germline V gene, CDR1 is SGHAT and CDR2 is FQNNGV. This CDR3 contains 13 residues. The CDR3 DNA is TGTGCCAGCAGCTTCCAGAGCACAGATACGCAGTATTTT. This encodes CASSFQSTDTQYF.

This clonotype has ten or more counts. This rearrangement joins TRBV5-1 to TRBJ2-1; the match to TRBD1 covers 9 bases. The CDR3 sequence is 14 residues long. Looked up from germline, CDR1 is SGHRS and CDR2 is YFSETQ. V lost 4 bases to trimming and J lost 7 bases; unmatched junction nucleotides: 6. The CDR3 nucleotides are TGCGCCAGCAGCACGGACAGGGGAGGGAATGAGCAGTTCTTC. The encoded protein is CASSTDRGGNEQFF. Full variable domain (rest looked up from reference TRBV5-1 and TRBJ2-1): KAGVTQTPRYLIKTRGQQVTLSCSPISGHRSVSWYQQTPGQGLQFLFEYFSETQRNKGNFPGRFSGRQFSNSRSEMNVSTLELGDSALYLCASSTDRGGNEQFFGPGTRLTVL.

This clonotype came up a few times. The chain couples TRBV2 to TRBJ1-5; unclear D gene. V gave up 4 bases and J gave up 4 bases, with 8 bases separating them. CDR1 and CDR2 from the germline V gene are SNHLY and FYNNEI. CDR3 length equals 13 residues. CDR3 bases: TGTGCCAGCAGTGGGGAGCATAATCAGCCCCAGCATTTT. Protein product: CASSGEHNQPQHF.

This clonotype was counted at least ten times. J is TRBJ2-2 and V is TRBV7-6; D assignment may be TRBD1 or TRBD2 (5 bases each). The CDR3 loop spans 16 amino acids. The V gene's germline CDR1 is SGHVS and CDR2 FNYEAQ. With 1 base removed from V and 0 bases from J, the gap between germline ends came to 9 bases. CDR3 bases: TGTGCCAGCAGCTTAGGTAGAGGGGCGAACACCGGGGAGCTGTTTTTT. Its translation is CASSLGRGANTGELFF.

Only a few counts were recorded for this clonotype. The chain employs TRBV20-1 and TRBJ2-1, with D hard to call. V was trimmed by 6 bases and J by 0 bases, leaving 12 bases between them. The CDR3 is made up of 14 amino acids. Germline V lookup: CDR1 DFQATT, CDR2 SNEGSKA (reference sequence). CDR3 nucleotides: TGCAGTGCCGCCGACTCGAGCTCCTACAATGAGCAGTTCTTC. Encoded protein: CSAADSSSYNEQFF.